The 21 T cell receptor beta chains given below trace back to one sample, sequenced in a study of shared clonotypes between healthy human individuals. Assay used: immunoSEQ multiplex PCR; TCRdb lists only in-frame clones, some missing. The sample carries over a million clones, approximately 80% recorded once. The specimen was memory CD4+ T cells from PBMCs. Stated subset: CD45RA-negative fraction. These receptors were obtained from a man younger than 35 in good health. Some clones in this sample may be carry-over from other donors' samples.

With regard to this clone: A read error likely explains this, since a far larger clone differs by one base. Other DNA sequences within the sample encode an identical CDR3. The rearrangement uses TRBV11-1 and TRBJ2-2; no reliable D call. This CDR3 region has 14 residues. The V end lost 0 bases, the J end lost 1 base, and 3 bases lay between the germline ends. Germline CDR1 and CDR2: SGHAT and FQDESV (reference sequence). CDR3 in DNA: TGTGCCAGCAGCTTAGCACGGAACACCGGGGAGCTGTTTTTT. It codes for CASSLARNTGELFF.

The sample holds a few counts of this clone. In the same sample, other DNA sequences code for this CDR3. The chain uses TRBV5-1 and TRBJ2-1, with 7 bases lining up with TRBD2. The V gene end was trimmed by 0 bases and the J gene end by 0 bases; junction bases not matched to a gene: 3. CDR3 length: 16 residues. The germline gives CDR1 SGHRS, CDR2 YFSETQ. The CDR3 sequence is CASSLVPSGSYNEQFF. The CDR3 coding sequence is TGCGCCAGCAGCTTGGTTCCTAGCGGCTCCTACAATGAGCAGTTCTTC.

This rearrangement joins TRBV28 to TRBJ1-4, with a possible D match to TRBD1 (5 bases). Germline loops: CDR1 MDHEN, CDR2 SYDVKM. The V end was cut by 6 bases, the J end by 0 bases, with 14 bases between. The CDR3 loop spans 16 amino acids. The CDR3 DNA is TGTGCCAGCAGCTTCCATGGGGCTGCAACTAATGAAAAACTGTTTTTT. Encoded protein: CASSFHGAATNEKLFF.

The rearrangement joins TRBV14 to TRBJ2-1; TRBD2 matches at 12 bases. Germline assignment: CDR1 SGHDN and CDR2 FVKESK. Trimming removed 4 bases from V and 6 bases from J; junction bases left unmatched: 4. This CDR3 has 15 residues. CDR3 residues: CASSRLAGDFNEQFF. The CDR3 bases are TGTGCCAGCAGCCGACTAGCGGGAGACTTCAATGAGCAGTTCTTC.

This clone has just a few counts. The chain links TRBV7-2 to TRBJ2-3; D may be TRBD1 (6 bases). V dropped 0 bases and J dropped 5 bases, with 9 bases sitting between them. In germline, CDR1 is SGHTA, CDR2 FQGNSA. The length of the CDR3 is 14 residues. In DNA form, the CDR3 reads TGTGCCAGCAGCTTAGCCCGGGACATAGATACGCAGTATTTT. This sequence encodes CASSLARDIDTQYF.

This chain uses TRBV11-2 with TRBJ2-2, with 11 nucleotides matching TRBD1. The germline V gene has CDR1 SGHAT and CDR2 FQNNGV. The CDR3 loop spans 15 amino acids. V shed 1 base, J shed 6 bases, and the junction held 1 base outside the gene matches. The CDR3 DNA reads TGTGCCAGCAGCTTAGGGGACAGGGGGGCCGGGGAGCTGTTTTTT. Its translation: CASSLGDRGAGELFF.

This clone has just a few counts. V is TRBV5-1 and J is TRBJ2-2; no clear D. CDR3 length: 13 amino acids. The V gene's germline CDR1 is SGHRS and CDR2 YFSETQ. Trimming removed 6 bases at V and 7 bases at J, with 13 bases between. CDR3 nucleotides: TGCGCCAGCACCCTTACACTGAGCGGGGAGCTGTTTTTT. Translation: CASTLTLSGELFF.

This clone was observed at least ten times. The genes are TRBV6-1 and TRBJ2-4; D gene uncertain. Germline-derived CDR1 and CDR2 are MNHNS and SASEGT. V was clipped by 3 bases and J by 10 bases, with 13 bases between them. CDR3 length: 13 residues. CDR3 residues: CASSEALAKIQYF. CDR3 coding DNA: TGTGCCAGCAGTGAGGCCCTGGCGAAGATTCAGTACTTC.

The chain uses TRBV11-3 and TRBJ2-1; the match to TRBD2 covers 10 bases. CDR1 and CDR2 (germline): SGHNT, YENEEA. V shed 1 base and J 3 bases; nucleotides not matched to a gene: 12. The CDR3 spans 19 residues. The CDR3 coding sequence is TGTGCCAGCAGCTTAGGGGGGCTAGCGGGAGAACCCGGCTACAATGAGCAGTTCTTC. This sequence encodes CASSLGGLAGEPGYNEQFF.

The chain couples TRBV6-6 to TRBJ1-2; D might be TRBD1 (6 bases). Germline CDR1 MNHNY, CDR2 SVGAGI (reference sequence). CDR3 length equals 15 residues. V shed 7 bases and J shed 3 bases, with 18 bases lying between them. The CDR3 region is CASTRPDSNYYGYTF. Written as DNA, the CDR3 is TGTGCCAGCACTCGCCCGGACAGTAACTACTATGGCTACACCTTC.

About this clone: One end of the junction is discordant with germline, which a read error may explain. This chain connects TRBV30 to TRBJ2-3; D perhaps matches TRBD2 (5 bases). The CDR3 spans 17 residues. Germline CDR1 is GTSNPN and CDR2 is SVGIG (reference sequence). The CDR3 bases are TGTGCCTGGAGGGACTCCCGTCCACTAGATTACACAGATACGCAGTGTTTT. Its protein product is CAWRDSRPLDYTDTQCF.

The genes are TRBV9 and TRBJ2-5; D is tentatively TRBD1 or TRBD2 (5 bases each). In germline, CDR1 is SGDLS, CDR2 YYNGEE. V was cut by 0 bases and J by 0 bases, with 9 bases left in between. The CDR3 has 15 amino acids. The CDR3 DNA follows: TGTGCCAGCAGCGTAGCTGAGGGGTACCAAGAGACCCAGTACTTC. As protein: CASSVAEGYQETQYF.

The chain joins TRBV28 to TRBJ2-7; tentatively, D is TRBD1 (6 bases). With 7 bases removed from V and 2 bases from J, the gap between germline ends came to 18 bases. The V gene's germline CDR1 is MDHEN and CDR2 SYDVKM. The CDR3 runs 15 residues. The CDR3 DNA reads TGTGCCAGCATCCCTAGTGGGGGACAAACCTACGAGCAGTACTTC. It encodes CASIPSGGQTYEQYF.

The chain carries TRBV5-6 and TRBJ2-2; D perhaps matches TRBD1 (6 bases). The CDR3 totals 16 residues. CDR1 is SGHDT and CDR2 is YYEEEE in the germline V gene. The V and J ends lost 4 bases and 1 base respectively, with 14 bases between them. The CDR3, as DNA: TGTGCCAGCAGCCTACAGGGTATGCGGAACACCGGGGAGCTGTTTTTT. Translating gives CASSLQGMRNTGELFF.

This chain links TRBV9 with TRBJ2-3, with TRBD2 matching over 15 bases. CDR3 length: 20 amino acids. Per germline, CDR1 SGDLS and CDR2 YYNGEE. V was pared by 0 bases and J by 4 bases, with 12 bases of the junction left unmatched. The CDR3 DNA sequence: TGTGCCAGCAGCGTAGCTACCGGATGGACTAGCGGGAGGGCCCCAGATACGCAGTATTTT. Translation gives CASSVATGWTSGRAPDTQYF.

V gene TRBV29-1 combines with J gene TRBJ1-1, with D unresolved. CDR3 size: 12 residues. CDR1 is SQVTM and CDR2 is ANQGSEA in the germline V gene. With 5 bases removed from V and 2 bases from J, the gap between germline ends came to 9 bases. The CDR3, as DNA: TGCAGCGTTCGCCGCAGCAACACTGAAGCTTTCTTT. Its protein product is CSVRRSNTEAFF.

This clone has ten or more counts. The gene calls are TRBV10-3 and TRBJ2-1, with a tentative D call TRBD2 (5 bases). The V gene's germline CDR1 is ENHRY and CDR2 SYGVKD. The V end was cut by 3 bases, the J end by 10 bases, with 10 bases between. The CDR3 spans 12 residues. CDR3 bases: TGTGCCATCAGTGAAAATAGGAGGGAGCAGTTCTTC. This encodes CAISENRREQFF.

The chain links TRBV7-8 to TRBJ2-1; D is perhaps TRBD1 (5 bases). CDR1 is SGHVS, CDR2 FQNEAQ, per germline. The V end was cut by 0 bases, the J end by 4 bases, with 13 bases between. The CDR3 consists of 16 residues. The CDR3 region is CASSLARAGSYNEQFF. For the CDR3, the DNA is TGTGCCAGCAGCTTAGCCCGGGCAGGGTCGTACAATGAGCAGTTCTTC.

This clone has just a few counts. Other DNA sequences in this specimen translate into the identical CDR3. Here the CDR3 reads CSARNQETQYF. The CDR3 DNA reads TGCAGTGCCAGGAACCAAGAGACCCAGTACTTC. This chain links TRBV20-1 with TRBJ2-5; D is uncertain. Looked up from germline, CDR1 is DFQATT and CDR2 is SNEGSKA (reference sequence). The germline V and J ends were trimmed by 6 bases and 0 bases, with 5 bases remaining between them. The CDR3 is made up of 11 amino acids.

This clone was counted a few times. The chain carries TRBV7-3 and TRBJ2-7; weak D call: TRBD1 (6 bases). The ends were cut back, 5 bases at V and 1 base at J, with 18 bases in the middle. CDR3 length: 16 amino acids. Germline V CDR1 and CDR2: SGHTA, FQGTGA. In nucleotides, the CDR3 is TGTGCCAGCAGCGCGACAGCAGGGGCCGGATCCTACGAGCAGTACTTC. Residues: CASSATAGAGSYEQYF.

The rearrangement joins TRBV5-4 to TRBJ2-1; 7 nucleotides line up with TRBD1. Trimming cost V 4 bases and J 0 bases; bases outside gene matches: 4. From germline, CDR1 is SGHNT and CDR2 YYREEE (reference sequence). This CDR3 has 15 amino acids. CDR3 amino acids: CASSKGQTSYNEQFF. CDR3 sequence (DNA): TGTGCCAGCAGCAAGGGACAGACCTCCTACAATGAGCAGTTCTTC.